This is a list of T cell receptor beta chains from one sample in a study of blood T cell repertoires in COVID-19. Sequencing used immunoSEQ multiplex PCR; TCRdb keeps in-frame clones, though not all of them. Among roughly 150,000 clones, roughly 78% were seen once, and the ten largest hold roughly 19%. Sequencing was done on a sample of PBMCs or T cells enriched from blood (not recorded which). Receptors were obtained from a woman in her seventies in a cohort exposed to, infected with or recovered from COVID-19 (not recorded which). Both conserved end residues are part of each CDR3. A D gene is named only where the DNA matches it firmly. Rows give clone size only sometimes, using once, few, many, or a class for an expanded clone.

V	J	D	size	CDR3	DNA
TRBV5-1	TRBJ2-5	TRBD2	-	CASSIGVAGSETQYF	TGCGCCAGCAGCATCGGGGTAGCGGGGTCAGAGACCCAGTACTTC
TRBV10-2	TRBJ2-1	TRBD2	few	CASSEFPGGREQFF	TGCGCCAGCAGTGAGTTCCCGGGAGGGCGTGAGCAGTTCTTC
TRBV18	TRBJ2-2	TRBD1	-	CASSPQGASTTGELFF	TGTGCCAGCTCACCACAGGGGGCCTCGACCACCGGGGAGCTGTTTTTT
TRBV24-1	TRBJ1-2	TRBD1	-	CATSDSGPDRRTYGYTF	TGTGCCACCAGTGATTCGGGACCGGACAGGCGAACTTATGGCTACACCTTC
TRBV7-2	TRBJ2-7	TRBD2	-	CASSSQTSGSSYEQYF	TGTGCCAGCAGCTCCCAGACTAGCGGGAGCTCCTACGAGCAGTACTTC
TRBV3-1/TRBV3-2	TRBJ1-2	TRBD1	-	CASSLSGTDNYGYTF	TGTGCCAGCAGCCTATCCGGGACAGATAACTATGGCTACACCTTC
TRBV19	TRBJ2-7	TRBD2	few	CASSRLAGRSYEQYF	TGTGCCAGTAGTAGACTAGCGGGGAGATCCTACGAGCAGTACTTC
TRBV9	TRBJ2-7	TRBD2	-	CASSTQGLAGEQYF	TGTGCCAGCAGTACCCAGGGACTAGCGGGCGAGCAGTACTTC
TRBV5-6	TRBJ2-7	-	-	CASSPGMTYEQYF	TGTGCCAGCAGCCCCGGGATGACTTACGAGCAGTACTTC
TRBV28	TRBJ2-5	-	-	CASSRQLRETQYF	TGTGCCAGCAGTCGACAGCTTCGGGAGACCCAGTACTTC
TRBV7-8	TRBJ2-1	TRBD2	-	CASSLAGGNYNEQFF	TGTGCCAGCAGCCTCGCGGGGGGGAACTACAATGAGCAGTTCTTC
TRBV12-3/TRBV12-4	TRBJ1-4	-	-	CASSLRATKLFF	TGTGCCAGCAGTTTGCGGGCCACAAAACTGTTTTTT
TRBV28	TRBJ1-2	-	-	CASTQSPRGYTF	TGTGCCAGCACCCAGTCACCTAGGGGCTACACCTTC
TRBV2	TRBJ2-3	-	-	CASIMASTDTQYF	TGTGCCAGCATTATGGCTAGCACAGATACGCAGTATTTT
TRBV7-9	TRBJ1-2	-	-	CASSFPTGIGYTF	TGTGCCAGCAGCTTCCCCACAGGGATTGGCTACACCTTC
TRBV4-1	TRBJ2-6	-	-	CASSQQGSGANVLTF	TGCGCCAGCAGCCAACAGGGCTCTGGGGCCAACGTCCTGACTTTC
TRBV29-1	TRBJ1-1	-	-	CSVGGGGWNTEAFF	TGCAGCGTTGGCGGGGGAGGATGGAACACTGAAGCTTTCTTT
TRBV27	TRBJ1-5	-	-	CASSGGRGNQPQHF	TGTGCCAGCAGTGGAGGCAGGGGTAATCAGCCCCAGCATTTT
TRBV2	TRBJ1-5	TRBD1	-	CASQRTGVNQPQHF	TGTGCCAGCCAGAGGACAGGAGTCAATCAGCCCCAGCATTTT
TRBV2	TRBJ2-7	-	-	CASRVWTQTYEQYF	TGTGCCAGCAGGGTTTGGACTCAAACCTACGAGCAGTACTTC
TRBV6-1	TRBJ2-7	-	-	CASSEVVVSYEQYF	TGTGCCAGCAGTGAAGTAGTAGTCTCCTACGAGCAGTACTTC
TRBV6-5	TRBJ2-1	-	-	CASSYSGHTGYNEQFF	TGTGCCAGCAGTTACTCTGGGCATACAGGCTACAATGAGCAGTTCTTC
TRBV6-6	TRBJ2-1	-	once	CASSMTGTTYNEQFF	TGTGCCAGCAGTATGACAGGCACGACTTACAATGAGCAGTTCTTC
TRBV19	TRBJ1-1	-	-	CASSQQKGDTEAFF	TGTGCCAGTAGCCAACAGAAGGGGGACACTGAAGCTTTCTTT
TRBV5-1	TRBJ2-3	-	-	CASSHTSSTDTQYF	TGCGCCAGCAGCCATACATCTAGCACAGATACGCAGTATTTT
TRBV19	TRBJ1-5	TRBD1	-	CASSPTGVQPQHF	TGTGCCAGTAGTCCAACAGGGGTCCAGCCCCAGCATTTT
TRBV6-5	TRBJ2-1	TRBD2	-	CASSSVAGGPYNEQFF	TGTGCCAGCAGTTCCGTCGCGGGAGGACCCTACAATGAGCAGTTCTTC
TRBV18	TRBJ2-5	-	-	CASSPPGDQETQYF	TGTGCCAGCTCACCTCCAGGGGACCAAGAGACCCAGTACTTC
TRBV2	TRBJ2-5	-	-	CASNPDTQETQYF	TGTGCCAGCAACCCAGACACCCAAGAGACCCAGTACTTC
TRBV24-1	TRBJ1-4	TRBD1	-	CATSLGDRDNEKLFF	TGTGCCACCTCCCTGGGGGACAGAGATAATGAAAAACTGTTTTTT
TRBV7-8	TRBJ1-5	-	-	CASSLNRYQPQHF	TGTGCCAGCAGCTTAAACAGATATCAGCCCCAGCATTTT
TRBV19	TRBJ1-4	TRBD1	once	CASSIRVWDRNEKLFF	TGTGCCAGTAGTATACGGGTTTGGGACAGAAATGAAAAACTGTTTTTT
TRBV18	TRBJ1-5	TRBD1	-	CASSPGTGWMQPQHF	TGTGCCAGCTCACCGGGGACAGGCTGGATGCAGCCCCAGCATTTT
TRBV7-9	TRBJ2-6	TRBD1	-	CASSSTLGGSGANVLTF	TGTGCCAGCAGCTCAACCCTAGGGGGCAGTGGGGCCAACGTCCTGACTTTC
TRBV19	TRBJ1-2	TRBD1	-	CASSIGTGTVYGYTF	TGTGCCAGTAGTATTGGGACAGGGACGGTCTATGGCTACACCTTC
TRBV28	TRBJ2-5	TRBD2	-	CASSSGSGETQYF	TGTGCCAGCAGCAGCGGGAGTGGAGAGACCCAGTACTTC
TRBV4-1	TRBJ2-7	TRBD2	-	CASSQERTSGGIYEQYF	TGCGCCAGCAGCCAAGAAAGGACTAGCGGAGGGATCTACGAGCAGTACTTC
TRBV19	TRBJ1-2	TRBD1	-	CASSTGGSGYGYTF	TGTGCCAGTAGCACAGGGGGCTCTGGGTATGGCTACACCTTC
TRBV7-8	TRBJ2-7	TRBD2	-	CASSLDSGGRASYEQYF	TGTGCCAGCAGCTTAGATTCGGGCGGGAGGGCATCCTACGAGCAGTACTTC
TRBV7-8	TRBJ1-3	-	-	CASSPGLWGNTIYF	TGTGCCAGCAGCCCAGGACTGTGGGGAAACACCATATATTTT
TRBV3-1/TRBV3-2	TRBJ1-3	-	-	CASSRGGSLGNTIYF	TGTGCCAGCAGCCGGGGGGGATCACTTGGAAACACCATATATTTT
TRBV5-4	TRBJ2-3	TRBD2	-	CASSPQGSLAGVTDTQYF	TGTGCCAGCAGCCCCCAGGGGTCCCTAGCGGGAGTCACAGATACGCAGTATTTT
TRBV19	TRBJ2-1	-	-	CASSSRDFYNEQFF	TGTGCCAGTAGTTCCCGGGACTTTTACAATGAGCAGTTCTTC
TRBV29-1	TRBJ2-1	TRBD2	-	CSVEKWTRSEQFF	TGCAGCGTTGAAAAATGGACTAGATCTGAGCAGTTCTTC
TRBV7-9	TRBJ2-2	TRBD1	-	CASTRTGVTGELFF	TGTGCCAGCACCAGGACAGGGGTAACCGGGGAGCTGTTTTTT
TRBV18	TRBJ1-1	TRBD1	-	CASSQQGYTEAFF	TGTGCCAGCTCACAACAGGGGTATACTGAAGCTTTCTTT
TRBV30	TRBJ1-2	-	-	CAWSVQGAYGYTF	TGTGCCTGGAGTGTACAGGGAGCCTATGGCTACACCTTC
TRBV5-1	TRBJ2-7	-	-	CASSVGAGGGNEQYF	TGCGCCAGCAGCGTCGGGGCAGGGGGAGGAAACGAGCAGTACTTC
TRBV6-5	TRBJ2-7	-	-	CASSQTPQTSYEQYF	TGTGCCAGCAGTCAGACACCTCAAACCTCCTACGAGCAGTACTTC
TRBV9	TRBJ2-7	TRBD2	few	CASSVESGSYEQYF	TGTGCCAGCAGCGTGGAAAGCGGGAGCTACGAGCAGTACTTC
TRBV4-2	TRBJ2-3	TRBD2	few	CASSQEASGITDTQYF	TGTGCCAGCAGCCAAGAAGCTAGCGGGATCACAGATACGCAGTATTTT
TRBV28	TRBJ1-4	TRBD1	-	CASSAYRGANEKLFF	TGTGCCAGCAGTGCATACAGGGGTGCTAATGAAAAACTGTTTTTT
TRBV29-1	TRBJ2-7	TRBD2	-	CSVLAGVREQYF	TGCAGCGTCTTAGCGGGAGTCAGGGAGCAGTACTTC
TRBV10-3	TRBJ2-1	TRBD1	-	CAISEPRQGGRGEQFF	TGTGCCATCAGTGAACCCAGACAGGGGGGACGAGGTGAGCAGTTCTTC
TRBV19	TRBJ1-1	TRBD1	-	CASSNTGDTEAFF	TGTGCCAGTAGTAATACAGGGGACACTGAAGCTTTCTTT
TRBV3-1/TRBV3-2	TRBJ1-3	TRBD1	-	CASSHRQGTGNTIYF	TGTGCCAGCAGCCATCGACAGGGGACTGGAAACACCATATATTTT
TRBV7-3	TRBJ2-1	-	-	CASSRGLSNEQFF	TGTGCCAGCAGCCGAGGGTTGAGCAATGAGCAGTTCTTC